A single sample gave rise to the 29 T cell receptor beta chains below, sequenced in a study of PD-L1 blockade in urothelial cancer. Time point noted: pretreatment peripheral blood. Assay: immunoSEQ multiplex PCR; the TCRdb copy retains only in-frame clones and omits some. The repertoire consists of 70,000 to 75,000 clones, with about 83% occurring once and the leading ten covering roughly 9.2%. The specimen was PBMCs, collected around atezolizumab (anti-PD-L1) treatment. These receptor sequences come from a woman aged 70-85 years with urothelial cancer.

The CDR3 loop is CASSAITGGPTGELFF. In DNA, the CDR3 is TGTGCCAGCAGTGCTATTACAGGGGGCCCCACCGGGGAGCTGTTTTTT. V is TRBV27 and J is TRBJ2-2, with 9 bases aligning to TRBD1. Germline assignment: CDR1 MNHEY and CDR2 SMNVEV (reference sequence). Losses at the gene ends were 5 bases for V and 4 bases for J; bases not matched to a gene: 8. This CDR3 is 16 amino acids long.

V usage is TRBV27 and J usage is TRBJ2-7; D might be TRBD1 (6 bases). Trimming cost V 5 bases and J 4 bases, with 9 bases left between them. Germline-derived CDR1 and CDR2 are MNHEY and SMNVEV (reference sequence). CDR3 size: 12 residues. CDR3 sequence reads: CASSPTGYEQYF. The DNA of the CDR3 is TGTGCCAGCAGTCCAACAGGGTACGAGCAGTACTTC.

This clone has only one observation. The chain joins TRBV5-6 to TRBJ2-5, with a possible D match to TRBD1 (5 bases). Germline loops: CDR1 SGHDT, CDR2 YYEEEE. V was pared by 1 base and J by 5 bases, with 9 bases between. The CDR3 is made up of 13 amino acids. The CDR3 reads CASSLSGLETQYF. In DNA form, the CDR3 reads TGTGCCAGCAGCTTGTCAGGGCTGGAGACCCAGTACTTC.

The chain carries TRBV2 and TRBJ1-2; D perhaps matches TRBD1 (5 bases). CDR3 size: 14 residues. Trimming cost V 4 bases and J 4 bases, with 13 bases left between them. The germline V gene has CDR1 SNHLY and CDR2 FYNNEI. The DNA of the CDR3 is TGTGCCAGCAGTGGCCGCGGGACTCTCTATGGCTACACCTTC. It specifies CASSGRGTLYGYTF.

The chain links TRBV5-4 to TRBJ1-4; 8 bases line up with TRBD1. In germline, CDR1 is SGHNT, CDR2 YYREEE (reference sequence). Germline trimming cut 4 bases from V and 4 bases from J; bases unmatched to any gene: 6. The length of the CDR3 is 15 residues. The CDR3 loop is CASSRRQGINEKLFF. Here the CDR3 DNA reads TGTGCCAGCAGCAGGCGACAGGGGATTAATGAAAAACTGTTTTTT.

The chain uses TRBV28 and TRBJ2-7, with TRBD2 matching 10 bases. The length of the CDR3 is 15 residues. The V segment lost 6 bases and the J segment 4 bases; nucleotides outside the gene matches: 9. Germline loops: CDR1 MDHEN, CDR2 SYDVKM. The CDR3 sequence is CASRGGLATLYEQYF. The DNA of the CDR3 is TGTGCCAGCAGGGGGGGACTAGCGACGCTTTACGAGCAGTACTTC. The full variable domain, completed using reference TRBV28 and TRBJ2-7, is DVKVTQSSRYLVKRTGEKVFLECVQDMDHENMFWYRQDPGLGLRLIYFSYDVKMKEKGDIPEGYSVSREKKERFSLILESASTNQTSMYLCASRGGLATLYEQYFGPGTRLTVT.

The rearrangement uses TRBV5-1 and TRBJ2-1; TRBD2 matches 10 bases. V trimming: 4 bases; J trimming: 4 bases; junction bases outside the gene matches: 11. Germline V gene lookup returns CDR1 SGHRS and CDR2 YFSETQ. The CDR3 is made up of 17 amino acids. CDR3 coding DNA: TGCGCCAGCAGCCCTACCCGGAGCGGGGGGGGGTACAATGAGCAGTTCTTC. Protein: CASSPTRSGGGYNEQFF. Full variable domain (rest looked up from reference TRBV5-1 and TRBJ2-1): KAGVTQTPRYLIKTRGQQVTLSCSPISGHRSVSWYQQTPGQGLQFLFEYFSETQRNKGNFPGRFSGRQFSNSRSEMNVSTLELGDSALYLCASSPTRSGGGYNEQFFGPGTRLTVL.

The chain links TRBV28 to TRBJ2-3; no clear D gene. The CDR3 runs 17 residues. Germline values: CDR1 MDHEN, CDR2 SYDVKM. Trimming pared 4 bases from V and 2 bases from J, leaving 19 bases between. CDR3 DNA sequence: TGTGCCAGCAGTTCCTCAGTGGGCCTACTCGACACAGATACGCAGTATTTT. Protein sequence: CASSSSVGLLDTDTQYF.

This clone was detected only once. This rearrangement joins TRBV27 to TRBJ2-3; 12 bases agree with TRBD1. V lost 6 bases and J lost 4; bases outside the gene matches: 11. The CDR3 loop spans 17 amino acids. Germline CDR1 and CDR2: MNHEY and SMNVEV (reference sequence). The CDR3 nucleotides are TGTGCCAGCAGCCCCCTGGGACAGGGGGCGTTTGCAGATACGCAGTATTTT. It specifies CASSPLGQGAFADTQYF.

The sample holds a few counts of this clone. This chain connects TRBV19 to TRBJ1-4; no clear D gene. The V and J ends lost 3 bases and 8 bases respectively, with 4 bases between them. The germline CDR1 and CDR2 sequences are LNHDA and SQIVND (reference sequence). The CDR3 sequence is 11 residues long. The CDR3 spells CASSIAEKLFF. CDR3 DNA: TGTGCCAGTAGTATTGCGGAAAAACTGTTTTTT.

This clone was detected only a few times. This rearrangement joins TRBV29-1 to TRBJ2-2, with 7 bases identical to TRBD1. The CDR3 runs 15 residues. The V segment lost 4 bases and the J segment 1 base; nucleotides outside the gene matches: 6. In germline, CDR1 is SQVTM, CDR2 ANQGSEA. The CDR3 bases are TGCAGCGTTGTAACAGGGGCCCTGAACACCGGGGAGCTGTTTTTT. Its protein product is CSVVTGALNTGELFF.

The chain employs TRBV7-9 and TRBJ1-1; no clear D. The CDR3 totals 13 residues. Germline values: CDR1 SEHNR, CDR2 FQNEAQ (reference sequence). The ends were cut back, 5 bases at V and 5 bases at J, with 12 bases in the middle. CDR3 protein: CASSPLSGTEAFF. In DNA, the CDR3 is TGTGCCAGCAGCCCTTTGTCCGGGACTGAAGCTTTCTTT. Full variable domain (rest looked up from reference TRBV7-9 and TRBJ1-1): DTGVSQNPRHKITKRGQNVTFRCDPISEHNRLYWYRQTLGQGPEFLTYFQNEAQLEKSRLLSDRFSAERPKGSFSTLEIQRTEQGDSAMYLCASSPLSGTEAFFGQGTRLTVV.

V usage is TRBV9 and J usage is TRBJ2-7; possibly TRBD2 for D (5 bases). CDR1 SGDLS and CDR2 YYNGEE come from the germline V gene. The CDR3 length is 13 residues. The V and J ends lost 1 base and 5 bases respectively, with 10 bases between them. CDR3 bases: TGTGCCAGCAGCGTACACGCCGGGGACGAGCAGTACTTC. This translates into CASSVHAGDEQYF.

The rearrangement joins TRBV4-1 to TRBJ2-7, with 7 bases that match TRBD2. The CDR3 spans 14 residues. The V segment lost 5 bases and the J segment 2 bases; nucleotides outside the gene matches: 6. Germline V gives CDR1 MGHRA, CDR2 YSYEKL. As DNA, the CDR3 is TGCGCCAGCAGCTACGGGCGGGAGCCCTACGAGCAGTACTTC. Protein product: CASSYGREPYEQYF.

This clone has just one count. The chain employs TRBV28 and TRBJ1-2; 12 nucleotides match TRBD1. This CDR3 is built from 14 residues. CDR1 MDHEN and CDR2 SYDVKM come from the germline V gene. Unmatched junction bases numbered 2, after V lost 5 bases and J lost 4 bases. CDR3 in DNA: TGTGCCAGCAGTAGGGGACAGGGGGCCTATGGCTACACCTTC. Translating gives CASSRGQGAYGYTF.

With respect to this clone: In the same sample, other DNA sequences code for this CDR3. The rearrangement links TRBV27 to TRBJ2-7; 14 bases align to TRBD2. Unmatched junction bases numbered 2, after V lost 6 bases and J lost 4 bases. Germline-derived CDR1 and CDR2 are MNHEY and SMNVEV (reference sequence). CDR3 length equals 14 residues. CDR3 sequence (DNA): TGTGCCAGCAGGGGGACTAGCGGGAGTTACGAGCAGTACTTC. Amino acid sequence: CASRGTSGSYEQYF.

The chain joins TRBV28 to TRBJ1-2; TRBD1 agrees at 11 bases. Germline CDR1 and CDR2: MDHEN and SYDVKM. The CDR3 contains 14 residues. Trimming at V came to 6 bases and at J to 4 bases, leaving 4 bases not matched to a gene. CDR3 region: CASRGQGEGYGYTF. CDR3 DNA sequence: TGTGCCAGCAGGGGACAGGGGGAAGGCTATGGCTACACCTTC.

V usage is TRBV11-2 and J usage is TRBJ1-3; possibly TRBD1 for D (6 bases). Germline values: CDR1 SGHAT, CDR2 FQNNGV. Trimming pared 2 bases from V and 3 bases from J, leaving 17 bases between. This CDR3 region has 17 residues. DNA of the CDR3: TGTGCCAGCAGCTTAACTGGAACAGGGTATTATGGAAACACCATATATTTT. Translated, it gives CASSLTGTGYYGNTIYF.

This clone was found a few times. The chain couples TRBV29-1 to TRBJ2-2; D perhaps matches TRBD1 (6 bases). Germline CDR1 SQVTM, CDR2 ANQGSEA. V was trimmed by 1 base and J by 5 bases, leaving 11 bases between them. This CDR3 comprises 14 residues. CDR3 nucleotides: TGCAGCGTTGAAGTGGGGGCAGGTACCGGGGAGCTGTTTTTT. Residues: CSVEVGAGTGELFF.

The chain carries TRBV15 and TRBJ1-3; D not certain. Trimming pared 3 bases from V and 0 bases from J, leaving 6 bases between. This CDR3 is 14 amino acids long. The germline V gene encodes CDR1 LNHNV and CDR2 YYDKDF (reference sequence). CDR3 sequence: CATSSAYSGNTIYF. CDR3 coding DNA: TGTGCCACCAGCAGTGCCTACTCTGGAAACACCATATATTTT.

This clone was observed a handful of times. J is TRBJ1-2 and V is TRBV7-2, with D uncertain. The CDR3 has 14 residues. The V and J ends lost 4 bases and 4 bases respectively, with 13 bases between them. CDR1 is SGHTA, CDR2 FQGNSA, per germline. CDR3 in amino acids: CASSSPTPVYGYTF. As DNA, the CDR3 is TGTGCCAGCAGCTCCCCGACTCCAGTCTATGGCTACACCTTC.

The chain recombines TRBV5-1 with TRBJ2-7; 9 bases line up with TRBD1. Germline values: CDR1 SGHRS, CDR2 YFSETQ. This CDR3 spans 16 amino acids. V was pared by 0 bases and J by 5 bases, with 9 bases of the junction left unmatched. CDR3 sequence reads: CASSLGGTGGYHEQYF. CDR3 coding DNA: TGCGCCAGCAGCTTGGGGGGAACAGGGGGCTACCACGAGCAGTACTTC.

The chain couples TRBV27 to TRBJ2-7, with TRBD1 identical over 8 bases. V lost 0 bases and J lost 1; bases outside the gene matches: 11. The CDR3 runs 18 residues. CDR1 MNHEY and CDR2 SMNVEV come from the germline V gene (reference sequence). This chain's CDR3 is CASSLSDTGTGLSYEQYF. As DNA, the CDR3 is TGTGCCAGCAGTTTATCCGATACAGGGACAGGCCTATCCTACGAGCAGTACTTC.

This clone has a handful of counts. This chain joins TRBV9 and TRBJ2-5; 11 nucleotides align to TRBD2. The germline gives CDR1 SGDLS, CDR2 YYNGEE. The CDR3 consists of 15 residues. V lost 3 bases and J lost 4; bases outside the gene matches: 5. As DNA, the CDR3 is TGTGCCAGCAGCGCAACTGGACTAGCGGGAGAGACCCAGTACTTC. Translated, it gives CASSATGLAGETQYF.

This clone was seen once. The chain combines TRBV19 with TRBJ2-5, with D perhaps matching TRBD2 (6 bases). The germline gives CDR1 LNHDA, CDR2 SQIVND (reference sequence). V lost 5 bases and J 2 bases, leaving 15 bases between the germline ends. The length of the CDR3 is 15 residues. CDR3 sequence (DNA): TGTGCCAGTAGTGCGGGAAGATGGGGACAAGAGACCCAGTACTTC. It encodes CASSAGRWGQETQYF.

The rearrangement links TRBV27 to TRBJ2-1; TRBD2 matches 14 bases. Per germline, CDR1 MNHEY and CDR2 SMNVEV (reference sequence). This CDR3 region has 16 residues. V was clipped by 1 base and J by 10 bases; unmatched bases: 6. CDR3 protein: CASSLYGTSGSKEQFF. The CDR3 DNA follows: TGTGCCAGCAGTTTATACGGGACTAGCGGGAGTAAAGAGCAGTTCTTC.

J is TRBJ2-7 and V is TRBV5-1; D gene uncertain. CDR1 and CDR2 from the germline V gene are SGHRS and YFSETQ. Trimming removed 0 bases from V and 7 bases from J, with 11 bases in between. The CDR3 is 13 amino acids. CDR3 DNA sequence: TGCGCCAGCAGCTTGGTAGGAGCCGGGGAGCAGTACTTC. Translated: CASSLVGAGEQYF.

The genes are TRBV18 and TRBJ1-5; the D is unclear. V lost 6 bases, J lost 2 bases, and 11 bases lay in between. The CDR3 length is 14 residues. Germline V gene lookup returns CDR1 KGHSH and CDR2 LQKENI. The CDR3 reads CASSRERGNQPQHF. The CDR3 nucleotides are TGTGCCAGCTCGCGGGAGAGGGGCAATCAGCCCCAGCATTTT.

The J gene is TRBJ2-7, the V gene TRBV7-6, with D perhaps matching TRBD2 (5 bases). V was trimmed by 5 bases and J by 0 bases, leaving 14 bases between them. The CDR3 runs 15 residues. Germline V gives CDR1 SGHVS, CDR2 FNYEAQ. CDR3 region: CASSHRGATSYEQYF. The CDR3, as DNA: TGTGCCAGCAGCCACCGGGGAGCAACCTCCTACGAGCAGTACTTC.